This T cell receptor (beta chain) was documented in a study of technical replicates of blood from a handful of donors. Trimming removed 6 bases at V and 4 bases at J, with 13 bases between. The CDR3 is 14 amino acids. Germline assignment: CDR1 SNHLY and CDR2 FYNNEI. Assay used: immunoSEQ multiplex PCR; TCRdb lists only in-frame clones, some missing. The table lists about 84,000 clones, about 97% of them singletons. This clone occurred once. The chain joins TRBV2 to TRBJ1-3, with D maybe TRBD1 (6 bases). Material for sequencing was T cells isolated from PBMCs. The clonotype comes from a human donor in good health. The CDR3 nucleotides read TGTGCCAGCAGAGACAGGACCCTCGGAAACACCATATATTTT. Its protein is CASRDRTLGNTIYF.